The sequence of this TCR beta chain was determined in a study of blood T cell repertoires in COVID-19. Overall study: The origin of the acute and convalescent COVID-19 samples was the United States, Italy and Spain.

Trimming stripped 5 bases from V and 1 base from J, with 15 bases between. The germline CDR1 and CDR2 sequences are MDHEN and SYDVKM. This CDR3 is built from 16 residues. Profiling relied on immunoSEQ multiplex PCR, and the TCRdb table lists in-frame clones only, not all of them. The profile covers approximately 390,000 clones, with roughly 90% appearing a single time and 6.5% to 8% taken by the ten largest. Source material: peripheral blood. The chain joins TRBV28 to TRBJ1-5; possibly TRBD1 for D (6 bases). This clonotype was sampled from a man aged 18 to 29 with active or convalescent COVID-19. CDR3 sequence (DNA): TGTGCCAGCAGTCCTCCGACAGGCCGAAGCAATCAGCCCCAGCATTTT. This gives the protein CASSPPTGRSNQPQHF.